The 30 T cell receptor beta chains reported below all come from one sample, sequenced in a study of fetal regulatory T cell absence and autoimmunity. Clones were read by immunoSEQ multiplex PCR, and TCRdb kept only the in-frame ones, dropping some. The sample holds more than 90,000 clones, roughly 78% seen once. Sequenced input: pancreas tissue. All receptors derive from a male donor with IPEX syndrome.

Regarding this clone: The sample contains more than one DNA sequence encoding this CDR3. This chain's CDR3 is CASGLVQGEKLFF. The CDR3, as DNA: TGTGCTAGTGGTTTGGTTCAGGGTGAAAAACTGTTTTTT. J is TRBJ1-4 and V is TRBV12-5, with D perhaps matching TRBD1 (5 bases). V lost 0 bases, J lost 7 bases, and 6 bases lay in between. CDR1 is LGHNT, CDR2 FRNRAP, per germline. The CDR3 spans 13 residues. Full variable domain (missing parts from reference TRBV12-5 and TRBJ1-4): DARVTQTPRHKVTEMGQEVTMRCQPILGHNTVFWYRQTMMQGLELLAYFRNRAPLDDSGMPKDRFSAEMPDATLATLKIQPSEPRDSAVYFCASGLVQGEKLFFGSGTQLSVL.

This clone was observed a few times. The CDR3 region is CASRDHYGYTF. The CDR3 coding sequence is TGTGCCAGCCGGGACCACTATGGCTACACCTTC. The chain combines TRBV19 with TRBJ1-2; D possibly corresponds to TRBD1 (5 bases). The germline CDR1 and CDR2 sequences are LNHDA and SQIVND (reference sequence). CDR3 length: 11 residues. The V end lost 9 bases, the J end lost 3 bases, and 8 bases lay between the germline ends. Using reference TRBV19 and TRBJ1-2 for the parts outside the CDR3, the full variable domain is DGGITQSPKYLFRKEGQNVTLSCEQNLNHDAMYWYRQDPGQGLRLIYYSQIVNDFQKGDIAEGYSVSREKKESFPLTVTSAQKNPTAFYLCASRDHYGYTFGSGTRLTVV.

The CDR3 sequence: CASSRGLSGANVLTF. The CDR3 DNA reads TGTGCCAGCAGCCGGGGCCTCTCTGGGGCCAACGTCCTGACTTTC. The chain uses TRBV7-2 and TRBJ2-6; D assignment may be TRBD1 or TRBD2 (5 bases each). The CDR3 totals 15 residues. CDR1 SGHTA and CDR2 FQGNSA come from the germline V gene. The V gene lost 5 bases and the J gene lost 0 bases, with 8 bases spanning the gap.

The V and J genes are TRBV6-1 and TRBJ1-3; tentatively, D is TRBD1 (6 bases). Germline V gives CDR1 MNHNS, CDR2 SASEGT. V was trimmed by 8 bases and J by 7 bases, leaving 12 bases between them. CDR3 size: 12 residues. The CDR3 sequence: CASSGGINTIYF. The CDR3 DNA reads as TGTGCCAGCTCGGGGGGCATTAACACCATATATTTT.

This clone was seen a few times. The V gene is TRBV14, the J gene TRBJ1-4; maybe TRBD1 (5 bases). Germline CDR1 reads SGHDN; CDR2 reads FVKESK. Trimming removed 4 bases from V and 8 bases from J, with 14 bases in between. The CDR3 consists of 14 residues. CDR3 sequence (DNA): TGTGCCAGCAGCCCCGGGACCATCCGGGAAAAACTGTTTTTT. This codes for CASSPGTIREKLFF.

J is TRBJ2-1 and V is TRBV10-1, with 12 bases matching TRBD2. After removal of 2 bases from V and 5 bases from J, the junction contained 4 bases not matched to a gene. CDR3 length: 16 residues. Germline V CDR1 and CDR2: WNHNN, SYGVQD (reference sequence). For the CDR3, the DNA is TGCGCCAGCAGTGAGGGACTAGCGGGAACTGACAATGAGCAGTTCTTC. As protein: CASSEGLAGTDNEQFF.

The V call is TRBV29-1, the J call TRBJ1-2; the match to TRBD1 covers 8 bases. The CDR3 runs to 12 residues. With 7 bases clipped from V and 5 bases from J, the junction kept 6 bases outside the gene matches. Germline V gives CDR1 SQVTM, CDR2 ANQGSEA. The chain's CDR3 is CSANDRGYGYTF. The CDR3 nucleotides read TGCAGCGCCAACGACAGGGGATATGGCTACACCTTC.

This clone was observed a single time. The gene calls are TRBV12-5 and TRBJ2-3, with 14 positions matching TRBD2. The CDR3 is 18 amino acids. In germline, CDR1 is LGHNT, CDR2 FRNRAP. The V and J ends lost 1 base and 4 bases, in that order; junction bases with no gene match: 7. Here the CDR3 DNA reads TGTGCTAGTGGTTTGGCCCCGACTAGCGGGAGGGGGCCAGATACGCAGTATTTT. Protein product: CASGLAPTSGRGPDTQYF.

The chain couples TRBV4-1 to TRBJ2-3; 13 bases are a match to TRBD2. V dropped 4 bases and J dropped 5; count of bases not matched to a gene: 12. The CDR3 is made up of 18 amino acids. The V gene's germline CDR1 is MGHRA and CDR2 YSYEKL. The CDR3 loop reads CASSLVPGLAGLKDTQYF. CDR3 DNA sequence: TGCGCCAGCAGCCTTGTCCCGGGACTAGCGGGACTAAAAGATACGCAGTATTTT.

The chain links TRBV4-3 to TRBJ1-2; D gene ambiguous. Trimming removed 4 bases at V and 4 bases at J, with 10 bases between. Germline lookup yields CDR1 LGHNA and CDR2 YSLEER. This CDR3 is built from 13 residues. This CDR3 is CASSLDWGYGYTF. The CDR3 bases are TGCGCCAGCAGCCTGGACTGGGGCTATGGCTACACCTTC.

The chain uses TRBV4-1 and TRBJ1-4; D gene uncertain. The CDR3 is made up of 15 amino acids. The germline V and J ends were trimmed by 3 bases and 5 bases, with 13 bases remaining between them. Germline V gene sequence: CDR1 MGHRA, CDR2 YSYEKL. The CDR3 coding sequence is TGCGCCAGCAGCCACCAGCCTAATGGGAATGAAAAACTGTTTTTT. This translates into CASSHQPNGNEKLFF.

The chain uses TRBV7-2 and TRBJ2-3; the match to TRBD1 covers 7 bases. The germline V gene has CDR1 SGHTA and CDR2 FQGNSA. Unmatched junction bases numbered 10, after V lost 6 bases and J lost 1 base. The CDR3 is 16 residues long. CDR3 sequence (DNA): TGTGCCAGCAGTTTGCCAGGGGGATCCGGCACAGATACGCAGTATTTT. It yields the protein CASSLPGGSGTDTQYF.

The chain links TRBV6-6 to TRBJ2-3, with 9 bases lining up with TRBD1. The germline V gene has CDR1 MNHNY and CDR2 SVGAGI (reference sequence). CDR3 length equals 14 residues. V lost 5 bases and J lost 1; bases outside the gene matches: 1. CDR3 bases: TGTGCCAGCAGTCGGACAGGGGGCACAGATACGCAGTATTTT. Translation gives CASSRTGGTDTQYF.

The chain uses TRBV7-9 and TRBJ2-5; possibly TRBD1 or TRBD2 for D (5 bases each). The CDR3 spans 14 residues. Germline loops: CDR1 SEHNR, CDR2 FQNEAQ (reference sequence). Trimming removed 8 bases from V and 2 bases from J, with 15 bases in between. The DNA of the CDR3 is TGTGCCAGCCGCCTGGGACGGTCACAAGAGACCCAGTACTTC. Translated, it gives CASRLGRSQETQYF. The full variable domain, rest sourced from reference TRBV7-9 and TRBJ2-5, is DTGVSQNPRHKITKRGQNVTFRCDPISEHNRLYWYRQTLGQGPEFLTYFQNEAQLEKSRLLSDRFSAERPKGSFSTLEIQRTEQGDSAMYLCASRLGRSQETQYFGPGTRLLVL.

For the CDR3, the DNA is TGTGCCAGCAGCCTTATCACTGAAGCTTTCTTT. Its protein is CASSLITEAFF. The chain links TRBV4-2 to TRBJ1-1, with D hard to call. V lost 4 bases to trimming and J lost 4 bases, with 4 bases between them. Germline CDR1 LGHNA, CDR2 YNFKEQ. The CDR3 contains 11 residues.

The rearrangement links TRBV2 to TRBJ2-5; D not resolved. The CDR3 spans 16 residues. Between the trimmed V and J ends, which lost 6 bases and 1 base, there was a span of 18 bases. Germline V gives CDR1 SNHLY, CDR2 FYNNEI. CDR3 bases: TGTGCCAGCAGGCGGCGTTGGTGGCAGGCCCAAGAGACCCAGTACTTC. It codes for CASRRRWWQAQETQYF.

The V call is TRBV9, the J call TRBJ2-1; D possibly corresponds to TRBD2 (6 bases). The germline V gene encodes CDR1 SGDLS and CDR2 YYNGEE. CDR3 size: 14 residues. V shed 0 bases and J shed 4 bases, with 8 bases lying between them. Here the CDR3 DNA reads TGTGCCAGCAGCGTAGGAGGAGGGTACAATGAGCAGTTCTTC. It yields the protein CASSVGGGYNEQFF. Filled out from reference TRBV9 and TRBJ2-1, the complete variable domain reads DSGVTQTPKHLITATGQRVTLRCSPRSGDLSVYWYQQSLDQGLQFLIQYYNGEERAKGNILERFSAQQFPDLHSELNLSSLELGDSALYFCASSVGGGYNEQFFGPGTRLTVL.

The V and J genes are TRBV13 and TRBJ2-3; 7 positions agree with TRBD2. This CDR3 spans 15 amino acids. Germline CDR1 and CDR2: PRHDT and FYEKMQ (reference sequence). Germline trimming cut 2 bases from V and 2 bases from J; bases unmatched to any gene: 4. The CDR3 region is CASSLSGGLTDTQYF. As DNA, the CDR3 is TGTGCCAGCAGCTTATCGGGGGGACTCACAGATACGCAGTATTTT.

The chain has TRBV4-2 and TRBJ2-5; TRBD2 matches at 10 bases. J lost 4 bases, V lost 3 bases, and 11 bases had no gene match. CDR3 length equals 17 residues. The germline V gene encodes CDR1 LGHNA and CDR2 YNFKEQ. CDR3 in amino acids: CASSHPPGLATRETQYF. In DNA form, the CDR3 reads TGTGCCAGCAGCCATCCGCCGGGACTAGCGACCCGAGAGACCCAGTACTTC.

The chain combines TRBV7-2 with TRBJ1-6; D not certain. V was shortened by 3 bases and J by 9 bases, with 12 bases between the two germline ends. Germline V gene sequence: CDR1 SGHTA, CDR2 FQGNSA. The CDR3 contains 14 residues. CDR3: CASSFYWEGSPLHF. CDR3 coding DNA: TGTGCCAGCAGCTTTTACTGGGAAGGTTCACCCCTCCACTTT.

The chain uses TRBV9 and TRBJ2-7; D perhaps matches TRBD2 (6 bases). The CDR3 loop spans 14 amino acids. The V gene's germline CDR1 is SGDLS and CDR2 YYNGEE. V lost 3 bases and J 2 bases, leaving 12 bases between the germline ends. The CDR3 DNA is TGTGCCAGCAGCGGTGGGAGGTCTCCCTACGAGCAGTACTTC. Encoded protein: CASSGGRSPYEQYF.

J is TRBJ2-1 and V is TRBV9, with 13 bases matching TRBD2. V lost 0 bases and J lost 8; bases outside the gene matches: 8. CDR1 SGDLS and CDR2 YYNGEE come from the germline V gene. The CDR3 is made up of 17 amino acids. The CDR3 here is CASSVEILAGGLHEQFF. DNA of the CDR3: TGTGCCAGCAGCGTAGAGATACTAGCGGGGGGGCTGCATGAGCAGTTCTTC.

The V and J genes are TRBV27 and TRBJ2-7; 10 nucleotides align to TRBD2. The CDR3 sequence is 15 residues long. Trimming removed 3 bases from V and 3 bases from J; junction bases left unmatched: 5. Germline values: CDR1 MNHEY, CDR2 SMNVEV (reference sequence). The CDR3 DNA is TGTGCCAGCAGTTTGGGGATAGCGGGGGGCTACGAGCAGTACTTC. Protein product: CASSLGIAGGYEQYF.

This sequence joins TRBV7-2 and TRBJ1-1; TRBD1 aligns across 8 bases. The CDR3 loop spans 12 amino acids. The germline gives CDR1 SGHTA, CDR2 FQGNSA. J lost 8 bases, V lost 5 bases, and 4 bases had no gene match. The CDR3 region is CASSLRTGEAFF. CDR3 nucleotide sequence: TGTGCCAGCAGCCTTCGGACAGGGGAAGCTTTCTTT.

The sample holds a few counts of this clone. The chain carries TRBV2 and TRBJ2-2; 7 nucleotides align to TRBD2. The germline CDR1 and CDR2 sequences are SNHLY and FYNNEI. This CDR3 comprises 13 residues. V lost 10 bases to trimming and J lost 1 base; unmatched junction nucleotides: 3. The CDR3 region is CAKLARNTGELFF. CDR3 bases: TGTGCCAAACTAGCGAGGAACACCGGGGAGCTGTTTTTT.

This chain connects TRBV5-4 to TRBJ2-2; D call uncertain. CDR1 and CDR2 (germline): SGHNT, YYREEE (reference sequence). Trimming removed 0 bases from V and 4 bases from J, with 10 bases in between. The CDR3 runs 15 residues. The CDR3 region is CASSLAPALTGELFF. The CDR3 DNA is TGTGCCAGCAGCTTGGCGCCAGCCCTCACCGGGGAGCTGTTTTTT.

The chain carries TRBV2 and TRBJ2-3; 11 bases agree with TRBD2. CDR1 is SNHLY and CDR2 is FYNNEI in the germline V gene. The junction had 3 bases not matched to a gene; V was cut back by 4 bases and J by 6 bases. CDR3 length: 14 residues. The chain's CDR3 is CASSVSGRGDTQYF. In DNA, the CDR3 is TGTGCCAGCAGTGTTAGCGGGAGGGGGGATACGCAGTATTTT.

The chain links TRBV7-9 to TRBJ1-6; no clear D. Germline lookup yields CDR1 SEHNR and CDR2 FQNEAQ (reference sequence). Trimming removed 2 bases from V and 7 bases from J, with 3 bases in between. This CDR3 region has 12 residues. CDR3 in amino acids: CASSLQNSPLHF. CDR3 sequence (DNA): TGTGCCAGCAGCTTACAAAATTCACCCCTCCACTTT. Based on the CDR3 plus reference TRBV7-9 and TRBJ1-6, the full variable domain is DTGVSQNPRHKITKRGQNVTFRCDPISEHNRLYWYRQTLGQGPEFLTYFQNEAQLEKSRLLSDRFSAERPKGSFSTLEIQRTEQGDSAMYLCASSLQNSPLHFGNGTRLTVT.

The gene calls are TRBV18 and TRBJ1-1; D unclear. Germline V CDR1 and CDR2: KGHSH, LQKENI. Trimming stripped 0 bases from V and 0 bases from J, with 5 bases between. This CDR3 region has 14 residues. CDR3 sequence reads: CASSPPTMNTEAFF. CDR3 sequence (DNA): TGTGCCAGCTCACCACCGACAATGAACACTGAAGCTTTCTTT.

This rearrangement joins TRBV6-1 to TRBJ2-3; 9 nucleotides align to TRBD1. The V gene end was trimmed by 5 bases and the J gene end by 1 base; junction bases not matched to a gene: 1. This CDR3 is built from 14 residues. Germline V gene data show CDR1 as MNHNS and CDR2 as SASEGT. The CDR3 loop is CASSRQGGTDTQYF. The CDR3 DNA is TGTGCCAGCAGTCGACAGGGGGGCACAGATACGCAGTATTTT.